The clone carrying this T cell receptor beta chain was picked up many times. The antigen remains undetermined. This specimen belongs to a study of identical twins. Via MiXCR, TCRdb re-called the 5' RACE reads, giving one row per CDR3 protein. The table shows some 440,000 distinct CDR3 sequences, with 24% occurring only once. Broader study findings: The models systematically underestimated how much out-of-frame TCR alpha was shared in monozygotic twins.

These sequences were also reported in another study, on T cells expressing NK-cell markers. That paper adds: Researchers report these clonotypes also headed the CD3+CD56-NKG2C+ fraction in several donors.

The sequencing input was CD4+ T cells sorted from blood. The clonotype comes from a woman aged 18-29 years in good health.

CDR3 bases: TGCAGTGCTAGGACCACAGATCTACGAACCCTCCACTTT. Protein: CSARTTDLRTLHF. The chain combines TRBV20-1 with TRBJ1-6; D is uncertain. The CDR3 runs 13 residues. V dropped 3 bases and J dropped 14 bases, with 17 bases sitting between them. Germline CDR1 is DFQATT and CDR2 is SNEGSKA (reference sequence).